The 14 T cell receptor beta chains below all came from one sample that was sequenced in a study of identical twins. TCRdb re-derived calls from the 5' RACE reads in MiXCR, one entry per CDR3 protein. The sample records a few hundred thousand distinct CDR3 sequences, approximately 9.6% being singletons. These data also formed part of another study, on yellow fever vaccine responses in identical twins.

Sequencing was done on a sample of PBMCs. Every receptor here comes from a woman between 18 and 30 years old in good health.

The chain recombines TRBV2 with TRBJ2-7; D is ambiguous. V was shortened by 3 bases and J by 4 bases, with 16 bases between the two germline ends. From germline, CDR1 is SNHLY and CDR2 FYNNEI. The CDR3 has 15 amino acids. Here the CDR3 reads CASSEPLVLRYEQYF. The CDR3 region has the DNA TGTGCCAGCAGTGAGCCTCTTGTACTGAGGTACGAGCAGTACTTC.

CDR3 sequence reads: CASSYQGFNEQYF. The CDR3 DNA reads TGTGCCAGCAGTTATCAGGGTTTCAACGAGCAGTACTTC. This chain connects TRBV6-5 to TRBJ2-7, with D possibly matching TRBD1 (5 bases). CDR1 and CDR2 from the germline V gene are MNHEY and SVGAGI. The CDR3 is 13 amino acids. Trimming pared 3 bases from V and 5 bases from J, leaving 11 bases between.

This clonotype occurred a few times. The CDR3 DNA sequence: TGCGCCAGCAGCCCCGCTGGGCGGGAGGGCCAATACAATGAGCAGTTCTTC. Translating it yields CASSPAGREGQYNEQFF. The chain uses TRBV4-3 and TRBJ2-1, with 9 bases aligning to TRBD2. Per the germline V gene, CDR1 is LGHNA and CDR2 is YSLEER. V dropped 4 bases and J dropped 4; count of bases not matched to a gene: 11. The length of the CDR3 is 17 residues.

This chain uses TRBV6-1 with TRBJ1-5; TRBD1 matches at 9 bases. This CDR3 is 13 amino acids long. Germline V CDR1 and CDR2: MNHNS, SASEGT. The ends lost 6 bases at V and 10 bases at J; junction bases unmatched: 7. The CDR3 DNA follows: TGTGCCAGCAGACCCACCACAGGGGGCCCCCAGCATTTT. It yields the protein CASRPTTGGPQHF.

This clonotype was counted between two and nine times. This chain connects TRBV4-3 to TRBJ1-1; D call uncertain. Germline values: CDR1 LGHNA, CDR2 YSLEER. This CDR3 is built from 13 residues. The ends were cut back, 4 bases at V and 4 bases at J, with 10 bases in the middle. In nucleotides, the CDR3 is TGCGCCAGCAGCCGGGAATCGGGCACTGAAGCTTTCTTT. Protein product: CASSRESGTEAFF.

There are a few counts of this clonotype. The chain employs TRBV5-1 and TRBJ2-5; the D is unclear. Germline CDR1 SGHRS, CDR2 YFSETQ. This CDR3 comprises 12 residues. Between the trimmed V and J ends, which lost 6 bases and 2 bases, there was a span of 8 bases. DNA for the CDR3: TGCGCCAGCAAAACCGCACAAGAGACCCAGTACTTC. This encodes CASKTAQETQYF.

This clonotype was detected a few times. The chain employs TRBV7-9 and TRBJ2-7; D not certain. The CDR3 covers 12 residues. CDR1 is SEHNR and CDR2 is FQNEAQ in the germline V gene (reference sequence). Between the trimmed V and J ends, which lost 5 bases and 6 bases, there was a span of 11 bases. The CDR3 protein is CASSPVGSEQYF. In DNA form, the CDR3 reads TGTGCCAGCAGCCCGGTAGGTAGCGAGCAGTACTTC.

This clonotype showed up just a few times. The rearrangement links TRBV7-9 to TRBJ2-5, with TRBD1 matching 10 bases. V gave up 4 bases and J gave up 2 bases; unmatched junction bases: 7. Germline values: CDR1 SEHNR, CDR2 FQNEAQ (reference sequence). The CDR3 is 16 amino acids. CDR3 in amino acids: CASSSLDRGGQETQYF. In DNA form, the CDR3 reads TGTGCCAGCAGCTCACTGGACAGGGGGGGGCAAGAGACCCAGTACTTC.

The sample holds a few counts of this clonotype. The chain couples TRBV25-1 to TRBJ2-1; D is perhaps TRBD2 (5 bases). CDR3 length equals 14 residues. Germline-derived CDR1 and CDR2 are MGHDK and SYGVNS. With 3 bases removed from V and 6 bases from J, the gap between germline ends came to 12 bases. CDR3 region: CASSEASWINEQFF. DNA for the CDR3: TGTGCCAGCAGTGAGGCTAGCTGGATCAATGAGCAGTTCTTC.

This clonotype showed up many times. V gene TRBV20-1 combines with J gene TRBJ2-3; TRBD1 aligns across 7 bases. CDR3 length equals 14 residues. Looked up from germline, CDR1 is DFQATT and CDR2 is SNEGSKA (reference sequence). The trim removed 4 bases at V and 1 base at J, leaving 5 bases unmatched. The DNA of the CDR3 is TGCAGTGCTACGGGACAGATACGCACAGATACGCAGTATTTT. Translating gives CSATGQIRTDTQYF.

The chain is built from TRBV30 and TRBJ2-1, with TRBD1 matching 8 bases. The CDR3 length is 13 residues. V was clipped by 4 bases and J by 3 bases; unmatched bases: 2. Per germline, CDR1 GTSNPN and CDR2 SVGIG (reference sequence). CDR3 loop: CAWNGQGYNEQFF. Written as DNA, the CDR3 is TGTGCCTGGAACGGACAGGGCTACAATGAGCAGTTCTTC.

There are many counts of this clonotype. The rearrangement uses TRBV5-1 and TRBJ1-2, with D hard to call. Germline assignment: CDR1 SGHRS and CDR2 YFSETQ. The CDR3 consists of 15 residues. V was shortened by 1 base and J by 4 bases, with 14 bases between the two germline ends. CDR3 coding DNA: TGCGCCAGCAGCTTGTGGCCCGGGTCGGGCTATGGCTACACCTTC. Its protein product is CASSLWPGSGYGYTF.

In its sample, this clonotype was seen many times. The V and J genes are TRBV12-3 or TRBV12-4 and TRBJ1-5, with 9 bases identical to TRBD1. CDR3 length equals 15 residues. V lost 3 bases to trimming and J lost 5 bases; unmatched junction nucleotides: 5. Here the CDR3 reads CASSFNRGRDQPQHF. The CDR3 bases are TGTGCCAGCAGTTTCAACAGGGGGCGAGATCAGCCCCAGCATTTT.

The chain joins TRBV29-1 to TRBJ2-1, with D unresolved. From germline, CDR1 is SQVTM and CDR2 ANQGSEA. The CDR3 is 15 amino acids. Deletions cut 3 bases from V and 3 bases from J, with 15 bases between. CDR3 sequence reads: CSVEGSINDYNEQFF. In DNA, the CDR3 is TGCAGCGTTGAGGGCTCTATTAACGACTACAATGAGCAGTTCTTC.